This note documents a single T cell receptor (beta chain) sequence. Antigen: not known. MiXCR, run by TCRdb on the reads, gives a single entry per CDR3 protein. The repertoire holds a few hundred thousand distinct CDR3 sequences, roughly 10% seen once, with around 15% in the top ten. The CDR3 length is 13 residues. Germline V gives CDR1 ENHRY, CDR2 SYGVKD. Trimming at V came to 7 bases and at J to 7 bases, leaving 9 bases not matched to a gene. The sample is drawn from a study of T cell repertoires in cytomegalovirus infection. In the study overall: In public TCR beta signatures, there were indications of both CMV infection and matching HLA type. Broader study findings: What dominated the ex vivo response were HLA-C-restricted CMV-specific TCR beta clonotypes. Summed frequency of public TCR beta families distinguished CMV carriers with the relevant HLA.

The sequence came from a human donor in good health (CMV status not recorded). Some clones in this sample may be carry-over from other donors' samples. Material for sequencing was PBMCs. The chain has TRBV10-3 and TRBJ2-7, with 8 positions matching TRBD1. The CDR3 region has the DNA TGTGCCATCACTTTGGGACAGGCGGGTGAGCAGTACTTC. This translates into CAITLGQAGEQYF.